The rows below give T cell receptor beta chains drawn from one sample of a study of vaccination effects on CD4 cells after COVID-19. These receptors have no identified antigens. Measured with immunoSEQ multiplex PCR; TCRdb has only the in-frame clones, and not every one. Found here are roughly 24,000 clones, roughly 76% of them singletons; the top ten hold around 5.1%. The sample here was CD4+ T cells from PBMCs cultured with SARS-CoV-2 spike peptides, taken after COVID-19 vaccination. The origin of the receptors is a human donor who received a COVID-19 vaccine. Some clones in this sample may be carry-over from other donors' samples. Both conserved end residues are part of each CDR3. Each record gives: D gene, V gene, J gene, clone size, CDR3 DNA, CDR3 protein. D genes are given only for firm matches. The size entry is marked missing in some rows and otherwise reads once, few, many or a size class.

TRBD1	TRBV2	TRBJ1-5	NA	TGTGCCAGCAGCGGACAGGTTCAGCCCCAGCATTTT	CASSGQVQPQHF
NA	TRBV27	TRBJ1-6	NA	TGTGCCAGCACCGCCCGAAACTCCTATAATTCACCCCTCCACTTT	CASTARNSYNSPLHF
NA	TRBV7-2	TRBJ1-5	NA	TGTGCCAGCAGCCGTAAAGTAGGCCCGCTTTCCCAGCATTTT	CASSRKVGPLSQHF
NA	TRBV5-1	TRBJ2-2	NA	TGCGCCAGCAGCCACAGGGAAGAGAACACCGGGGAGCTGTTTTTT	CASSHREENTGELFF
NA	TRBV18	TRBJ1-1	NA	TGTGCCAGCTCACCAGGTTCCGGGCACACTGAAGCTTTCTTT	CASSPGSGHTEAFF
TRBD1	TRBV28	TRBJ2-1	NA	TGTGCCAGCAGTTTTGGATTACGACAGGGTTACAATGAGCAGTTCTTC	CASSFGLRQGYNEQFF
TRBD1	TRBV2	TRBJ2-2	NA	TGTGCCAGCAGTGGGACAGGGGCGAACACCGGGGAGCTGTTTTTT	CASSGTGANTGELFF
TRBD1	TRBV7-8	TRBJ1-6	NA	TGTGCCAGCAGCTCGACCGGGACAGGGGCCAATTCACCCCTCCACTTT	CASSSTGTGANSPLHF
NA	TRBV24-1	TRBJ2-3	NA	TGTGCCACCAGTGATCGGGATGAGCGAGAGGGAACCACAGATACGCAGTATTTT	CATSDRDEREGTTDTQYF
NA	TRBV2	TRBJ1-2	medium-sized	TGTGCCAGGTCAAGAGCTAGCGATGGCTACACCTTC	CARSRASDGYTF
TRBD2	TRBV7-3	TRBJ2-1	NA	TGTGCCAGCAGCCTGGGACTAGCGGGGGGGGATGAGCAGTTCTTC	CASSLGLAGGDEQFF
TRBD1	TRBV12-5	TRBJ2-2	NA	TGTGCTAGTGCCCCGGGACAGACTACCGGGGAGCTGTTTTTT	CASAPGQTTGELFF
TRBD1	TRBV6-2/TRBV6-3	TRBJ1-2	NA	TGTGCCAGCAGTTACTCGACAGGGACCTATGGCTACACCTTC	CASSYSTGTYGYTF
TRBD1	TRBV12-3/TRBV12-4	TRBJ1-2	NA	TGTGCCAGCGGACAGGGCTATGGCTACACCTTC	CASGQGYGYTF
TRBD1	TRBV19	TRBJ2-2	NA	TGTGCCAGTAGTCTTCCGACAGGGGGACACACCGGGGAGCTGTTTTTT	CASSLPTGGHTGELFF
NA	TRBV7-9	TRBJ1-2	NA	TGTGCCAGCAGCTCCCTCAGCCGGGGGGGAAGCTATGGCTACACCTTC	CASSSLSRGGSYGYTF
TRBD1	TRBV7-2	TRBJ1-3	NA	TGTGCCAGCAGCCCCGGGACAGGCTGGAGAAACACCATATATTTT	CASSPGTGWRNTIYF
NA	TRBV24-1	TRBJ1-3	once	TGTGCCACCAGTCGGAGCTCTGGAAACACCATATATTTT	CATSRSSGNTIYF
NA	TRBV7-2	TRBJ1-2	NA	TGTGCCAGCAGCTCCCACGGGGGAAACTATGGCTACACCTTC	CASSSHGGNYGYTF
TRBD1	TRBV6-6	TRBJ1-2	NA	TGTGCCACCGAGGGACAGGGGGATGGCTACACCTTC	CATEGQGDGYTF
NA	TRBV29-1	TRBJ1-2	NA	TGCAGCGTTGAGCGGGGGAACTATGGCTACACCTTC	CSVERGNYGYTF
NA	TRBV9	TRBJ1-6	NA	TGTGCCAGCAGCCCCCGAAATGGGCATGGTTCACCCCTCCACTTT	CASSPRNGHGSPLHF
NA	TRBV6-4	TRBJ1-5	NA	TGTGCCAGCAGTGCCACCGAACGGGGCTGGCATCAGCCCCAGCATTTT	CASSATERGWHQPQHF
NA	TRBV29-1	TRBJ2-4	NA	TGCAGCTTGGGGTTCAGGATCCTAGCCAAAAACATTCAGTACTTC	CSLGFRILAKNIQYF
NA	TRBV2	TRBJ2-5	NA	TGTGCCAGCAGTGGCAACCTGGGGGAGACCCAGTACTTC	CASSGNLGETQYF
NA	TRBV18	TRBJ1-1	medium-sized	TGTGCCAGCTCATCACCCTCGATCTCAGCAATGAACACTGAAGCTTTCTTT	CASSSPSISAMNTEAFF
NA	TRBV30	TRBJ1-3	NA	TGTGCCTGGAGTATCTCTGGAAACACCATATATTTT	CAWSISGNTIYF
NA	TRBV9	TRBJ1-2	NA	TGTGCCAGCAGCGTAGAGGGTTCCGCCGGCAACTATGGCTACACCTTC	CASSVEGSAGNYGYTF
NA	TRBV27	TRBJ2-1	NA	TGTGCCAGCACCTCTCGACAGAGCTCCTACAATGAGCAGTTCTTC	CASTSRQSSYNEQFF
NA	TRBV19	TRBJ1-6	few	TGTGCCAGTAGTGACGGAGACAGAGATCCACCCCTCCACTTT	CASSDGDRDPPLHF
TRBD1	TRBV6-2/TRBV6-3	TRBJ2-1	few	TGTGCCAGCAGTTCGGACAGGGGTAGCTCCTACAATGAGCAGTTCTTC	CASSSDRGSSYNEQFF
NA	TRBV7-2	TRBJ2-3	few	TGTGCCAGCAGCTTCCAGGGGAGAGATACGCAGTATTTT	CASSFQGRDTQYF
TRBD1	TRBV18	TRBJ1-6	NA	TGTGCCAGCTCATCGACAGGGGATCGGTCACCCCTCCACTTT	CASSSTGDRSPLHF
TRBD2	TRBV2	TRBJ2-3	NA	TGTGCCAGCAGGACTAGCGGGGGCACAGATACGCAGTATTTT	CASRTSGGTDTQYF
NA	TRBV5-6	TRBJ2-2	NA	TGTGCCAGCAGCCTCCGAAACAGGGACGGGGAGCTGTTTTTT	CASSLRNRDGELFF
NA	TRBV25-1	TRBJ1-6	NA	TGTGCCAGCAGTGAAAAAAATTCACCCCTCCACTTT	CASSEKNSPLHF
NA	TRBV7-2	TRBJ2-2	NA	TGTGCCAGCAGTTATAGCGGGAACACCGGGGAGCTGTTTTTT	CASSYSGNTGELFF
TRBD2	TRBV29-1	TRBJ2-3	NA	TGCAGCGTGATGACTAGCGGGGGTAGGAGTGGCACAGATACGCAGTATTTT	CSVMTSGGRSGTDTQYF
TRBD1	TRBV18	TRBJ2-5	NA	TGTGCCAGCTCGTCCAGGGGGATTGAGACCCAGTACTTC	CASSSRGIETQYF
NA	TRBV30	TRBJ2-2	NA	TGTGCCTGGAGTGTATATATCGGCGCGAACACCGGGGAGCTGTTTTTT	CAWSVYIGANTGELFF
TRBD2	TRBV7-7	TRBJ2-3	NA	TGTGCCAGCAGCCCGGGGGGGGCTAGCACAGATACGCAGTATTTT	CASSPGGASTDTQYF
TRBD1	TRBV6-5	TRBJ1-4	NA	TGTGCCAGCAGTTACCTAGGACAGGGCAAAAATGAAAAACTGTTTTTT	CASSYLGQGKNEKLFF
TRBD2	TRBV5-1	TRBJ2-1	few	TGCGCCAGCAGCTTCCCCCGTAGCGGGGGGGTATACAATGAGCAGTTCTTC	CASSFPRSGGVYNEQFF
NA	TRBV4-3	TRBJ1-4	NA	TGCGCCAGCAGCCAAGATGGAGGCCGATTGAATGAAAAACTGTTTTTT	CASSQDGGRLNEKLFF
TRBD1	TRBV5-1	TRBJ1-6	NA	TGCGCCAGCAGCTTGGGACAGGGGAGTAATTCACCCCTCCACTTT	CASSLGQGSNSPLHF
TRBD1	TRBV5-1	TRBJ1-6	NA	TGCGCCAGCAGCTTACAGCAGGGGGACACTTCACCCCTCCACTTT	CASSLQQGDTSPLHF
NA	TRBV24-1	TRBJ2-3	NA	TGTGCCACCAGTACAGACAGTTTAAGCACAGATACGCAGTATTTT	CATSTDSLSTDTQYF
NA	TRBV12-3/TRBV12-4	TRBJ1-6	NA	TGTGCCAGCAGTGGGGGGTCACCCCTCCACTTT	CASSGGSPLHF
TRBD1	TRBV30	TRBJ1-5	NA	TGTGCCTGGGGGACAGGCGTTCAGCCCCAGCATTTT	CAWGTGVQPQHF